Below, one T cell receptor (beta chain) is given with its context. The antigen it recognizes is unknown. It has no much larger one-base neighbor in the sample; base qualities were not kept. In this study, focal radiation therapy paired with CTLA-4 blockade (ipilimumab) was tested in patients who had chemo-refractory metastatic non-small-cell lung cancer. The data belong to a study of radiotherapy plus CTLA-4 blockade in lung cancer (dated by TCRdb to between 2018 and 2020). Looking at the study overall: Objective responses were observed in 18% of enrolled patients, and disease control was achieved in less than 35%. Paper-wide results and their limitations: The strongest predictors of response, as reported, were early dynamic changes in blood T cell clones along with a rise in serum interferon-beta after radiation. After treatment with radiotherapy and ipilimumab, TCR clones that came from tumors expanded in the peripheral blood.

Taken from the germline V gene, the CDR1 and CDR2 loops are SGHDT and YYEEEE. Here V drops 4 bases and J drops 4 bases, and the junction holds 9 bases not matched to any gene. From cysteine to phenylalanine, the CDR3 is 16 amino acids long. Kept here is only the CDR3 DNA, which spans 48 bases and is read in frame from base 1. The library was generated by the immunoSEQ multiplex PCR assay. TCRdb holds this immuneACCESS table with in-frame rearrangements only. Some clones are missing; in checked studies, unresolved V genes explain under half, and the rest has no known cause. The sample profile shows 95,000 to 150,000 clones; 85% to 90% of them were found once. Just under 7% of the sample rests with the top ten.

The material sequenced was peripheral blood, taken from a patient treated with radiotherapy plus ipilimumab. The clonotype originates from a human donor with non-small cell lung cancer that progressed on radiotherapy plus ipilimumab. The sequence links TRBV5-6 to TRBJ1-2; 11 of the junction bases match TRBD1. The CDR3 region reads CASSPGTGGSFYGYTF. The bases read TGTGCCAGCAGCCCGGGGACAGGGGGAAGTTTCTATGGCTACACCTTC.